This record covers a single T cell receptor (beta chain). Method: immunoSEQ multiplex PCR; TCRdb's copy keeps in-frame clones and lacks some. The table shows about 210,000 clones, with approximately 86% occurring only once. This entry is derived from a study of blood T cell repertoires in COVID-19. Study background: PBMCs, B-cell-depleted T cells, or T cells provided the cDNA or gDNA that made up the material.

The study drew participants aged about 18 to 95 years from approximately 25 US areas. Germline assignment: CDR1 SQVTM and CDR2 ANQGSEA. The CDR3 is 12 amino acids. Trimming shortened V by 4 bases and J by 7 bases, and 10 bases separated the two germline ends. The sequencing input was PBMCs or T cells enriched from blood (not recorded which). V usage is TRBV29-1 and J usage is TRBJ1-4; D call uncertain. The sequence was obtained from a woman in her thirties or forties with acute COVID-19. In DNA, the CDR3 is TGCAGCGTTGGGGAGGGAAGTGAAAAACTGTTTTTT. It yields the protein CSVGEGSEKLFF.